This entry features one T cell receptor (beta chain) sequence. This sample was included in a study of T cells expressing NK-cell markers. Looking at the study overall: Sorted CD3+CD56+NKG2C+, CD3+CD56+NKG2C- and CD3+CD56-NKG2C+ T cells provided the TCR beta repertoires.

TCRdb derives one entry per CDR3 protein from the 5' RACE reads, leaving out DNA. Recorded for this sample: 150,000 to 160,000 distinct CDR3 sequences. CDR1 is SGHTS, CDR2 YDEGEE, per germline. The CDR3 loop spans 16 amino acids. The TCR originated in a woman aged 45-65 years in good health. The rearrangement uses TRBV5-8 and TRBJ1-5; the D call of TRBD1 rests on TCRdb alone, since no DNA is present to check it. The source material was blood T cells: a sorted CD56 or NKG2C T cell subset, CD4+ or CD8+ T cells, or bulk PBMC T cells (not recorded which). This CDR3 reads CASSTTGVYSNQPQHF.